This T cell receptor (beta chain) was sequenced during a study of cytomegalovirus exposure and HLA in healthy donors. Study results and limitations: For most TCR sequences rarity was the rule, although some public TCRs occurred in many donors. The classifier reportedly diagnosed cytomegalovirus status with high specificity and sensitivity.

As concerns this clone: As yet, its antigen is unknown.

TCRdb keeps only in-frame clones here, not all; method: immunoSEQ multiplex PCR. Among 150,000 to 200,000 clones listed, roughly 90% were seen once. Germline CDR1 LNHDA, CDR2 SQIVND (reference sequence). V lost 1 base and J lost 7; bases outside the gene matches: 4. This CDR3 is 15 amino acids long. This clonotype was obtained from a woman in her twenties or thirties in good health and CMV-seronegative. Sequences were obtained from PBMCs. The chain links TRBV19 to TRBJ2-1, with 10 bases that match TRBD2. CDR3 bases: TGTGCCAGTAGTATAGTAGCGGGGGGATTGAATGAGCAGTTCTTC. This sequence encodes CASSIVAGGLNEQFF.